This section outlines one T cell receptor (beta chain) sequence together with its context. From germline, CDR1 is KGHSH and CDR2 LQKENI. The ends were cut back, 4 bases at V and 2 bases at J, with 6 bases in the middle. The length of the CDR3 is 13 residues. The data belong to a study of T cell changes during pregnancy in multiple sclerosis. TCRdb's copy holds only in-frame clones and misses some; the assay was immunoSEQ multiplex PCR. The sample shows 30,000 to 45,000 clones, 88% of them seen only once. The clonotype originates from a female donor with multiple sclerosis, enrolled in a pregnancy study. This material consisted of CD4+ T cells from peripheral blood mononuclear cells, taken before pregnancy. V usage is TRBV18 and J usage is TRBJ2-1; no clear D gene. This chain's CDR3 is CASSREAYNEQFF. The CDR3 DNA follows: TGTGCCAGCTCACGAGAGGCCTACAATGAGCAGTTCTTC.